The subject of this entry is one T cell receptor beta chain. Ages ranged from about 18 to 89 years, with residence in 24 US areas. Assignment of participants to cohorts was predicated upon participant-reported clinical history. The V gene end was trimmed by 3 bases and the J gene end by 0 bases; junction bases not matched to a gene: 2. The CDR3 spans 14 residues. Germline V gene sequence: CDR1 GTSNPN, CDR2 SVGIG (reference sequence). The data derive from a study of blood T cell repertoires in COVID-19. Study background: The origin of the acute and convalescent COVID-19 samples was the United States, Italy and Spain. Sample material is recorded as cDNA or gDNA derived from T cells, B-cell-depleted T cells, or PBMCs.

Produced via immunoSEQ multiplex PCR; TCRdb's table is partial and in-frame only. The data show 300,000 to 500,000 clones, approximately 88% seen once. This sequence joins TRBV30 and TRBJ1-1; 9 bases are a match to TRBD1. Source material: PBMCs or T cells enriched from blood (not recorded which). This receptor was taken from a woman in her 30s with acute COVID-19. In DNA, the CDR3 is TGTGCCTGGAGACACAGGGGGCTGAACACTGAAGCTTTCTTT. Its translation: CAWRHRGLNTEAFF.